This T cell receptor (beta chain) was documented in a study of post-analysis software for immune sequencing data. Study outcomes and limitations: The F measure placed samples prepared in the same batch into strongly shared clusters. In patients, TRBV5-6, TRBV5-1 and TRBV20-1 belonged to four or five TRBV segments found more frequently than in controls.

From germline, CDR1 is LGHDT and CDR2 YNNKEL (reference sequence). V shed 5 bases and J 0 bases; nucleotides not matched to a gene: 6. The CDR3 extends over 16 amino acids. On this clonotype itself: Its antigen is unknown.

TCR beta libraries were prepared from cDNA with unique molecular identifiers. Each CDR3 protein is one row after TCRdb ran MiXCR on the PCR reads. Seen here are 600,000 to 750,000 distinct CDR3 sequences, 59% observed once, and the top ten hold around 11%. The chain couples TRBV3-1 to TRBJ1-4; TRBD1 aligns across 7 bases. The sequence was collected from a girl aged 2 to 10 with multiple sclerosis. The source material was blood. CDR3 sequence (DNA): TGTGCCAGCAGCGTGACAGGGATTGCAACTAATGAAAAACTGTTTTTT. Amino acids: CASSVTGIATNEKLFF.